Listed below are T cell receptor beta chains from one sample, sequenced in a study of shared T cell receptors in the human thymus. The repertoire was sequenced with immunoSEQ multiplex PCR; TCRdb's copy has only in-frame clones and lacks some. The sample lists over 450,000 clones, approximately 80% occurring once. This sample also belongs to another study, concerning human thymus T cells.

Specimen: thymocytes. The receptor set was obtained from a boy under two years old with a congenital heart defect. Both conserved end residues are part of each CDR3. The order of the fields is clone size, D gene, J gene, V gene, CDR3 DNA, CDR3 protein. A D gene is named only where the DNA matches it firmly. Size is omitted from some rows. Given values are once, few, many or a class for expanded clones.

few	NA	TRBJ1-5	TRBV12-5	TGTGCTAGTGGTTTGGAGACAGTTCGCAATCAGCCCCAGCATTTT	CASGLETVRNQPQHF
NA	NA	TRBJ2-7	TRBV28	TGTGCAGGGGGGGGACCCTACGAGCAGTACTTC	CAGGGPYEQYF
once	NA	TRBJ2-1	TRBV4-1	TGCGCCAGCAGCCCCGAGGGGGGGGAGCAGTTCTTC	CASSPEGGEQFF
NA	TRBD2	TRBJ2-7	TRBV7-2	TGTGCCAGCAGCCGGGGACTAGCGGGAGTGGGCGGTGAGCAGTACTTC	CASSRGLAGVGGEQYF
NA	NA	TRBJ2-2	TRBV5-1	TGCGCCAGCAGCTTTGGAGCGGGCCTGAACACCGGGGAGCTGTTTTTT	CASSFGAGLNTGELFF
NA	TRBD2	TRBJ2-1	TRBV29-1	TGCAGCCCTTGTAGCGGGAACTCCTACAATGAGCAGTTCTTC	CSPCSGNSYNEQFF
NA	NA	TRBJ1-5	TRBV7-3	TGTGCCAGCAGCTTAAACCCAACGGGGGAAGAAAGCAATCAGCCCCAGCATTTT	CASSLNPTGEESNQPQHF
NA	TRBD2	TRBJ2-1	TRBV2	TGTGCCAGCAGTGAAGCTGGGACGACTAGCGGGAGGGGCAATGAGCAGTTCTTC	CASSEAGTTSGRGNEQFF
NA	TRBD2	TRBJ2-2	TRBV6-1	TGTGCCAGCAGTGAAGCCAGAGGGACTAGCGGGAAAGGTGGGAACACCGGGGAGCTGTTTTTT	CASSEARGTSGKGGNTGELFF
NA	TRBD1	TRBJ1-2	TRBV14	TGTGCCAGCAGCCAAGGGACAGGGAACTATGGCTACACCTTC	CASSQGTGNYGYTF
NA	TRBD2	TRBJ2-3	TRBV4-2	TGTGCCAGCAGCCAAGGGGTTGTAGCGGGAGGGCCCGATACGCAGTATTTT	CASSQGVVAGGPDTQYF
once	NA	TRBJ2-6	TRBV5-1	TGCGCCAGCAGGACTCCCCCCGCCAACGTCCTGACTTTC	CASRTPPANVLTF
NA	NA	TRBJ2-7	TRBV5-4	TGTGCCAGCAGCTGGGCCCCGGACAAGGGGGTCCACGAGCAGTACTTC	CASSWAPDKGVHEQYF
few	NA	TRBJ2-6	TRBV4-2	TGTGCCAGCAGCCGAGGATCCTCTGGGGCCAACGTCCTGACTTTC	CASSRGSSGANVLTF
once	NA	TRBJ1-3	TRBV12-2	TGTGCAAGTCGCTTTCTGGGGGGGGCACCCTCTGGAAACACCATATATTTT	CASRFLGGAPSGNTIYF
NA	NA	TRBJ2-1	TRBV11-3	TGTGCCAGCAGCTTAGATTGGCAGGGGTACAATGAGCAGTTCTTC	CASSLDWQGYNEQFF
once	TRBD2	TRBJ2-3	TRBV5-4	TGTGCCAGCAGCTACCTTCATAGCGGGTTCCAGGTAGATACGCAGTATTTT	CASSYLHSGFQVDTQYF
NA	TRBD2	TRBJ2-7	TRBV27	TGTGCCGCAAGCCCCGCGGGAGGTTCATACGAGCAGTACTTC	CAASPAGGSYEQYF
few	TRBD2	TRBJ2-7	TRBV11-2	TGTGCCAGCAGCCCCGCTGTTAGCGGGAGAGGCTACGAGCAGTACTTC	CASSPAVSGRGYEQYF
NA	NA	TRBJ1-5	TRBV6-4	TGTGCCAGCAGTGACTTGGGGAGGAATAGCAATCAGCCCCAGCATTTT	CASSDLGRNSNQPQHF
once	TRBD2	TRBJ2-5	TRBV7-2	TGTGCCAGCTGGCGGGGGGGCCAAGAGACCCAGTACTTC	CASWRGGQETQYF
NA	NA	TRBJ2-7	TRBV11-3	TGTGCCAGCAGCTTGGAGGACGGTTACGAGCAGTACTTC	CASSLEDGYEQYF
NA	TRBD1	TRBJ2-1	TRBV9	TGTGCCAGCAGCGTAGAACAGGGGGGCTACAATGAGCAGTTCTTC	CASSVEQGGYNEQFF
NA	TRBD2	TRBJ2-1	TRBV5-6	TGTGCCAGCAGCTTCGGGTTCCTGGTTCTCGGACTAGCGGACAATGAGCAGTTCTTC	CASSFGFLVLGLADNEQFF
NA	TRBD1	TRBJ1-1	TRBV5-1	TGCGCCAGCAGCTTGGTGACAGGGGGAAGCACTGAAGCTTTCTTT	CASSLVTGGSTEAFF
NA	NA	TRBJ1-1	TRBV28	TGTGCCAGCAGTTTTAGAGGAGGGGACACTGAAGCTTTCTTT	CASSFRGGDTEAFF
NA	TRBD2	TRBJ2-7	TRBV7-2	TGTGCCAGCAGCCCCCTTGGCGGGAGGGCCATCAACGAGCAGTACTTC	CASSPLGGRAINEQYF
NA	TRBD1	TRBJ1-2	TRBV7-4	TGTGCCAGCAGCATGGACAGGACCTTACCTAACTATGGCTACACCTTC	CASSMDRTLPNYGYTF
NA	TRBD1	TRBJ2-7	TRBV10-1	TGCGCCAGCAGTGAATTTTGGGACAGTCCCTACGAGCAGTACTTC	CASSEFWDSPYEQYF
NA	TRBD1	TRBJ2-7	TRBV19	TGTGCCAGTAGTCCCGGGACAGGGGACGCCCGTTTCCCCTACGAGCAGTACTTC	CASSPGTGDARFPYEQYF
NA	TRBD2	TRBJ2-7	TRBV18	TGTGCCAGCTCACCACCGATCACTAGCGGGATAAAAGTAGGGGAGCAGTACTTC	CASSPPITSGIKVGEQYF
NA	NA	TRBJ1-4	TRBV6-1	TGTGCCAGCAGTGAAATAGGCAGGGAGGCTAGCGCTAATGAAAAACTGTTTTTT	CASSEIGREASANEKLFF
NA	TRBD1	TRBJ2-2	TRBV7-2	TGTGCCAGCAGCCTGCGACTCGAAAGGGGGCAGAACACCGGGGAGCTGTTTTTT	CASSLRLERGQNTGELFF
NA	NA	TRBJ2-3	TRBV27	TGTGCCAGCATCAAGGGGATCAACCTCACAGATACGCAGTATTTT	CASIKGINLTDTQYF
once	TRBD2	TRBJ2-3	TRBV5-1	TGCGCCAGCAGCTTGGTAGGCATCTTGACTAGCGGGAGTCCCCCCAGGGATACGCAGTATTTT	CASSLVGILTSGSPPRDTQYF
NA	NA	TRBJ2-7	TRBV9	TGTGCCAGCAGCCCTTCAATAGGGGCTAGCGAGTACGAGCAGTACTTC	CASSPSIGASEYEQYF
NA	TRBD2	TRBJ2-1	TRBV11-3	TGTGCCAGCAGCTTAGGAGCGGGAGTGTGGAATGAGCAGTTCTTC	CASSLGAGVWNEQFF
few	NA	TRBJ2-3	TRBV19	TGTGCCAGTAGTATAGGACACAGCACAGATACGCAGTATTTT	CASSIGHSTDTQYF
few	TRBD2	TRBJ2-3	TRBV18	TGTGCCAGCTCACCACCCCCTAGCGGGAGGTCAGATACGCAGTATTTT	CASSPPPSGRSDTQYF
NA	NA	TRBJ1-1	TRBV5-5	TGTGCCAGCAGCTTGGTGGCGAACACTGAAGCTTTCTTT	CASSLVANTEAFF
NA	TRBD1	TRBJ2-7	TRBV5-1	TGCGCCAGCAGCTACCCGGGACAGGGGGACTACGAGCAGTACTTC	CASSYPGQGDYEQYF
NA	TRBD2	TRBJ2-7	TRBV25-1	TGTGCCAGCGGCCCCTCTTTCTTCACTAGCGGGAGTGGCGAGCAGTACTTC	CASGPSFFTSGSGEQYF
NA	TRBD2	TRBJ2-3	TRBV5-6	TGTGCCAGCAGCTTGCCCAAACTAGCGGGAGAATATACGCAGTATTTT	CASSLPKLAGEYTQYF
once	NA	TRBJ2-2	TRBV12-2	TGTGCAAGTCGCTTCACCCCCCCGGGATCCACCGGGGAGCTGTTTTTT	CASRFTPPGSTGELFF
NA	NA	TRBJ2-4	TRBV15	TGTGCCACCAGCAGAGATCACCGGACACCCTCCATCCAGGGGATAGCCAAAAACATTCAGTACTTC	CATSRDHRTPSIQGIAKNIQYF
once	NA	TRBJ2-7	TRBV21-1	TGTGCCAGCAGCAAAGCTCCTGGGACACATCCCTACGAGCAGTACTTC	CASSKAPGTHPYEQYF